This paragraph covers one TCR beta chain sequence. This sample is part of a study of blood T cell repertoires in COVID-19. Whole-study context: Collection of acute and convalescent COVID-19 samples took place in the United States, Italy and Spain. Sources were T cells, B-cell-depleted T cells, or PBMCs; the material itself was cDNA or gDNA.

The trim removed 3 bases at V and 2 bases at J, leaving 3 bases unmatched. The V gene's germline CDR1 is MNHNY and CDR2 SVGAGI (reference sequence). This CDR3 region has 15 residues. Study processing details: Scientists estimated how many nucleated cells there were by amplifying reference gene primers. The data were produced by immunoSEQ multiplex PCR, yet TCRdb's version contains in-frame clones alone and is incomplete. V and J calls and clone size are those listed in that table; D and trimming were worked out from the DNA. The sample has about 260,000 clones, approximately 89% seen once. Patients from Seattle were sampled longitudinally, starting during active infection.

The chain joins TRBV6-6 to TRBJ1-2; 10 bases line up with TRBD1. The material sequenced was peripheral blood. The source of this sequence is a woman in her sixties or seventies with COVID-19, enrolled during active disease. The CDR3 bases are TGTGCCAGCAGTTATTTGGGACAGGGGAACTATGGCTACACCTTC. This gives the protein CASSYLGQGNYGYTF.